This T cell receptor (beta chain) was captured in a study of blood T cells in healthy people across ages. Whole-study results and caveats: Observed TCR beta diversity per million T cells went down as age went up. This fall followed a roughly linear course with age.

Comment on this clonotype: Its antigen is unidentified.

This CDR3 contains 16 residues. Trimming removed 5 bases from V and 7 bases from J; junction bases left unmatched: 15. The V gene's germline CDR1 is SGHAT and CDR2 FQNNGV. Next came a second PCR, run for about 7 to 11 cycles, which used a sample-barcoded 5' primer along with a J-beta primer mix. A tag from a template-switch adaptor with 12 random nucleotides marked each cDNA molecule. TCRdb re-called the 5' RACE reads through MiXCR, storing one row per CDR3 protein. Of about 680,000 distinct CDR3 sequences in the sample, about 52% are singletons; the top ten hold roughly 31%. Roughly 9.2 milliliters was the volume of peripheral blood drawn from each donor. No fewer than 7 million PBMCs went into each sample.

This receptor was obtained from a woman between 55 and 75 years old in good health. The chain links TRBV11-2 to TRBJ2-7; 9 positions agree with TRBD2. The sequenced sample was blood. The CDR3 nucleotides are TGTGCCAGCAGCCCCAACTATGGCGGGAGGGTGGATGAGCAGTACTTC. It translates to CASSPNYGGRVDEQYF.